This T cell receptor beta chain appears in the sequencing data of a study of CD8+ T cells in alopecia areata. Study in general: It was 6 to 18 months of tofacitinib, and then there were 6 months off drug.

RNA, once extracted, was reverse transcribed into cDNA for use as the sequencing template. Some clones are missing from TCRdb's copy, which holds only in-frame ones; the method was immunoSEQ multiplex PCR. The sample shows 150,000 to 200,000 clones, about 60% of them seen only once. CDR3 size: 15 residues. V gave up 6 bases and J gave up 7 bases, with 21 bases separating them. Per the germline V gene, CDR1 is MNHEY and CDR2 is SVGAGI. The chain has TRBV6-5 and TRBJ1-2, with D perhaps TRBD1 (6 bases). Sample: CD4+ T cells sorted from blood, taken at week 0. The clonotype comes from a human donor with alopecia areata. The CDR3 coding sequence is TGTGCCAGCAGACCGGGGGGCACCGGTCGGTTTGGCTACACCTTC. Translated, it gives CASRPGGTGRFGYTF.